This T cell receptor beta chain appears in the sequencing data of a study of blood T cell repertoires in COVID-19. Study details: PBMCs, B-cell-depleted T cells, or T cells were the source of the cDNA or gDNA that made up the material.

Profiling relied on immunoSEQ multiplex PCR, and the TCRdb table lists in-frame clones only, not all of them. The data hold about 80,000 clones, with approximately 82% observed a single time. J gave up 7 bases and V 4 bases, and 4 bases lay outside the gene matches. The CDR3 has 14 residues. Germline V gives CDR1 SNHLY, CDR2 FYNNEI. The rearrangement joins TRBV2 to TRBJ1-6; 7 bases are a match to TRBD1. The clonotype originates from a woman between 65 and 79 years old with acute or convalescent COVID-19. Sequencing used peripheral blood. The CDR3 reads CASSVGTVNSPLHF. The CDR3 DNA sequence: TGTGCCAGCAGTGTGGGGACAGTAAATTCACCCCTCCACTTT.